Sequencing of this TCR beta chain was carried out in a study of radiotherapy plus CTLA-4 blockade in lung cancer (dated by TCRdb to the late 2010s). Background on the whole study: Objective responses were observed in more than 15% of enrolled patients, and disease control was achieved in less than 40%.

Here is what the overall study found, with its caveats: After treatment with radiotherapy and ipilimumab, TCR clones that came from tumors expanded in the peripheral blood. The strongest predictors of response were reported to be early dynamic shifts in blood T cell clones along with a rise in serum interferon-beta following radiation.

V was cut back by 3 bases and J by 0 bases, leaving a gap of 14 bases between them. Reading the germline V gene (reference sequence) gives CDR1 LNHNV and CDR2 YYDKDF. Counted from cysteine to phenylalanine, this CDR3 has 16 amino acids. Only the CDR3 part of the read is kept: 48 bases, read in frame from the first base. On this clone itself: Its antigen is currently not known. Per-base qualities were not stored, and no clone one base away is much larger.

Libraries came from the immunoSEQ multiplex PCR assay. This immuneACCESS table, as held by TCRdb, lists in-frame sequences with V and J called but not all clones. Of the missing ones, under half trace to an unresolved V gene in checked studies; the others have no known cause. This sample holds 55,000 to 65,000 clones; 65% to 85% were observed only once. The top ten clonotypes cover about 3.1% of the sample. In this study, focal radiation therapy paired with CTLA-4 blockade (ipilimumab) was tested in patients who had chemo-refractory metastatic non-small-cell lung cancer. The material sequenced was peripheral blood, taken from a patient treated with radiotherapy plus ipilimumab. This TCR derives from a human donor with non-small cell lung cancer who had a complete response to radiotherapy plus ipilimumab. The sequence joins TRBV15 to TRBJ1-1, with TRBD1 as a weak D call on 6 bases. The CDR3 reads as follows: CATSRGAGRLNTEAFF. In nucleotide form, the sequence is TGTGCCACCAGCAGGGGGGCAGGGAGATTGAACACTGAAGCTTTCTTT. Supplemented by the reference TRBV15 and TRBJ1-1 proteins around the CDR3, the complete variable domain is DAMVIQNPRYQVTQFGKPVTLSCSQTLNHNVMYWYQQKSSQAPKLLFHYYDKDFNNEADTPDNFQSRRPNTSFCFLDIRSPGLGDTAMYLCATSRGAGRLNTEAFFGQGTRLTVV.